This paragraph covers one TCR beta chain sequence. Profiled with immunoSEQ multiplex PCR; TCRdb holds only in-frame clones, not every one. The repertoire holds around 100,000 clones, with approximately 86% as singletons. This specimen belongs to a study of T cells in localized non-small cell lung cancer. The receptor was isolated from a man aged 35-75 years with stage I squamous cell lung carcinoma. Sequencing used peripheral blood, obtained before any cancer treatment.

In nucleotides, the CDR3 is TGTGCCACCAGCAGAGCCCGACAGGGGATCACTGAAGCTTTCTTT. It encodes CATSRARQGITEAFF. The chain employs TRBV15 and TRBJ1-1; 8 positions agree with TRBD1. Trimming took 1 base from V and 4 from J; bases not matched to a gene: 5. CDR1 is LNHNV, CDR2 YYDKDF, per germline (reference sequence). CDR3 length equals 15 residues.